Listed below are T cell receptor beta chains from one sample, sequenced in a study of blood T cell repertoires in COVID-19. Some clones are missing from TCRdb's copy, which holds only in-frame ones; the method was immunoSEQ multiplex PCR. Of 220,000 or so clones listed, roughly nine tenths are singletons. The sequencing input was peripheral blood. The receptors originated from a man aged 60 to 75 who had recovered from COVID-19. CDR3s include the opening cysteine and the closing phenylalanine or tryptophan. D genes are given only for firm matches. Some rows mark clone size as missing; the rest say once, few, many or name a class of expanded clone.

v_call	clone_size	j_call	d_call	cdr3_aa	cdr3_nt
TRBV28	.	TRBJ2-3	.	CASTGTDTQYF	TGTGCCTCTACGGGCACAGATACGCAGTATTTT
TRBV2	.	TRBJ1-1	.	CASLRQEETEAFF	TGTGCCAGCCTCCGACAGGAAGAAACTGAAGCTTTCTTT
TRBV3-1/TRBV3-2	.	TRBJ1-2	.	CASSNGGYAGYTF	TGTGCCAGCAGTAACGGGGGTTACGCTGGCTACACCTTC
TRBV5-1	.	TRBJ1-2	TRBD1	CASSLAGTGAYGYTF	TGCGCCAGCAGCTTGGCCGGGACAGGGGCCTATGGCTACACCTTC
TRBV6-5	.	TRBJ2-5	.	CASTGGETQYF	TGTGCCAGCACAGGCGGGGAGACCCAGTACTTC
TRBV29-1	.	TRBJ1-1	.	CSATGLMNTEAFF	TGCAGCGCCACAGGGCTCATGAACACTGAAGCTTTCTTT
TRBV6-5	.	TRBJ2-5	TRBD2	CARGGSGVQETQYF	TGTGCCAGAGGGGGTAGCGGGGTCCAAGAGACCCAGTACTTC
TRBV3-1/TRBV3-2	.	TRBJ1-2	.	CASSQDQGRPYGYTF	TGTGCCAGCAGCCAAGATCAGGGCAGACCCTATGGCTACACCTTC
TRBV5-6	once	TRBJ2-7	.	CASLQSQATYEQYF	TGTGCCTCACTTCAGTCCCAGGCCACCTACGAGCAGTACTTC
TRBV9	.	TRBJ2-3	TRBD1	CASSPGTGGRDTQYF	TGTGCCAGCAGCCCTGGGACAGGGGGCAGGGATACGCAGTATTTT
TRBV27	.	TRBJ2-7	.	CASSFRQGTYEQYF	TGTGCCAGCAGTTTTAGGCAGGGCACCTACGAGCAGTACTTC
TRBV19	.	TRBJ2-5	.	CASSIPAGWGQETQYF	TGTGCCAGTAGTATTCCTGCAGGGTGGGGACAAGAGACCCAGTACTTC
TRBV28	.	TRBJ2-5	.	CASSSRNQETQYF	TGTGCCAGCAGTTCCAGAAACCAAGAGACCCAGTACTTC
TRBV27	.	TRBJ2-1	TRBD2	CASSSLLAGGHEQFF	TGTGCCAGCAGTTCCCTCCTAGCGGGAGGGCATGAGCAGTTCTTC
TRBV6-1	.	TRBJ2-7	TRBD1	CASSDERTGAPYEQYF	TGTGCCAGCAGTGATGAAAGGACAGGGGCTCCCTACGAGCAGTACTTC
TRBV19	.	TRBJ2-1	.	CASSISQGSDNEQFF	TGTGCCAGTAGTATCTCTCAGGGATCGGACAATGAGCAGTTCTTC
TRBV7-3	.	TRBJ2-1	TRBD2	CASSLLGLAGYNEQFF	TGTGCCAGCAGCTTACTGGGACTAGCGGGGTACAATGAGCAGTTCTTC
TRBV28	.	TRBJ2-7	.	CASSSPPSEQYF	TGTGCCAGCAGTTCCCCCCCCAGCGAGCAGTACTTC
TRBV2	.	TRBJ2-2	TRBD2	CASSGGGRTGELFF	TGTGCCAGCAGCGGGGGGGGCCGCACCGGGGAGCTGTTTTTT
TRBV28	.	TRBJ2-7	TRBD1	CATGTGSSYEQYF	TGTGCCACCGGGACAGGGTCATCCTACGAGCAGTACTTC
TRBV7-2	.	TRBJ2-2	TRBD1	CASSIQGSYGELFF	TGTGCCAGCAGCATACAGGGGAGTTACGGGGAGCTGTTTTTT
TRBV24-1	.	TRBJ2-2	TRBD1	CATSDPDRGDTGELFF	TGTGCCACCAGTGACCCAGACAGGGGGGACACCGGGGAGCTGTTTTTT
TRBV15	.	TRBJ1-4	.	CATSRDLGLGEKLFF	TGTGCCACCAGCAGAGATCTAGGATTGGGTGAAAAACTGTTTTTT
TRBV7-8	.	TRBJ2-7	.	CASSLDQGNEQYF	TGTGCCAGCAGCTTAGACCAGGGAAACGAGCAGTACTTC
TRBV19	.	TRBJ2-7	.	CASSIGGVRNEQYF	TGTGCCAGTAGTATCGGCGGGGTTAGGAACGAGCAGTACTTC
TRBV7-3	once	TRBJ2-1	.	CASSLQANEQFF	TGTGCCAGCAGCTTACAAGCGAACGAGCAGTTCTTC
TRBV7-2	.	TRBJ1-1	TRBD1	CASSSYRGLNTEAFF	TGTGCCAGCAGCTCGTACAGGGGGTTAAACACTGAAGCTTTCTTT